This T cell receptor beta chain emerged from a study of blood T cell repertoires in COVID-19. Profiled with immunoSEQ multiplex PCR; TCRdb holds only in-frame clones, not every one. The sample has over 450,000 clones, 89% seen once. This clone occurred once. The ends lost 0 bases at V and 3 bases at J; junction bases unmatched: 2. The V gene's germline CDR1 is SGHRS and CDR2 YFSETQ. There are 15 residues in the CDR3. Sequenced material: peripheral blood. V and J are TRBV5-1 and TRBJ2-1, with TRBD2 identical over 8 bases. The origin of this receptor is a man aged 18 to 29 with COVID-19, enrolled during active disease. The CDR3 DNA reads TGCGCCAGCAGCTTGGGGACTAGCTTCTACAATGAGCAGTTCTTC. Amino acid sequence: CASSLGTSFYNEQFF.